The next 13 T cell receptor beta chains were all read from a single sample in a study of shared clonotypes between healthy human individuals. Data came from immunoSEQ multiplex PCR; TCRdb stores just in-frame clones and leaves some out. In the table there are 2 million or so clones, around 96% of which are singletons. The naive CD8 population came from CD45RO-negative cells selected for CCR7, without terminally differentiated effector memory CD45RA+ cells. Material: naive CD8+ T cells sorted from blood. All receptors derive from a man aged 18 to 30 in good health.

The V call is TRBV29-1, the J call TRBJ2-2; D could derive from TRBD1 or TRBD2 (5 bases each). The germline CDR1 and CDR2 sequences are SQVTM and ANQGSEA. The CDR3 sequence is 14 residues long. Trimming cost V 7 bases and J 4 bases, with 16 bases left between them. The CDR3 coding sequence is TGCAGCGCACCGGTCGGGGCGGGCACCGGGGAGCTGTTTTTT. Translating gives CSAPVGAGTGELFF.

In regard to this clone: The sample carries other DNA sequences with the same CDR3. The CDR3 is CSAPRSGELFF. DNA of the CDR3: TGCAGTGCGCCGAGAAGCGGGGAGCTGTTTTTT. The chain combines TRBV20-1 with TRBJ2-2; D uncertain. The CDR3 loop spans 11 amino acids. With 6 bases removed from V and 7 bases from J, the gap between germline ends came to 9 bases. Germline CDR1 DFQATT, CDR2 SNEGSKA (reference sequence).

The J gene is TRBJ2-7, the V gene TRBV9; 9 nucleotides line up with TRBD1. The germline V gene has CDR1 SGDLS and CDR2 YYNGEE. Germline trimming cut 0 bases from V and 4 bases from J; bases unmatched to any gene: 5. This CDR3 has 15 residues. This CDR3 reads CASSVAGTGNYEQYF. CDR3 coding DNA: TGTGCCAGCAGCGTAGCGGGGACAGGGAATTACGAGCAGTACTTC.

The chain recombines TRBV28 with TRBJ1-1; TRBD1 matches at 7 bases. There are 14 residues in the CDR3. The V and J ends lost 5 bases and 6 bases, in that order; junction bases with no gene match: 9. Germline lookup yields CDR1 MDHEN and CDR2 SYDVKM. In DNA, the CDR3 is TGTGCCAGCAGTCCGACAGGGTGGAGCCCTGAAGCTTTCTTT. It specifies CASSPTGWSPEAFF.

The chain employs TRBV4-3 and TRBJ2-1; 10 positions match TRBD1. V trimming: 4 bases; J trimming: 6 bases; junction bases outside the gene matches: 9. CDR1 and CDR2 from the germline V gene are LGHNA and YSLEER. CDR3 size: 16 residues. CDR3 DNA sequence: TGCGCCAGCAGCCTGGAAGTCTGGGACAGGGGCAATGAGCAGTTCTTC. This sequence encodes CASSLEVWDRGNEQFF.

V and J are TRBV27 and TRBJ2-1; 11 nucleotides agree with TRBD2. The trim removed 4 bases at V and 3 bases at J, leaving 8 bases unmatched. The CDR3 covers 17 residues. Per germline, CDR1 MNHEY and CDR2 SMNVEV (reference sequence). The CDR3 loop reads CASSSTPGLAVYNEQFF. CDR3 in DNA: TGTGCCAGCAGTTCTACCCCGGGACTAGCGGTCTACAATGAGCAGTTCTTC.

This clone was counted only a few times. The chain couples TRBV2 to TRBJ1-6; unclear D gene. Trimming stripped 8 bases from V and 18 bases from J, with 14 bases between. The CDR3 extends over 10 amino acids. Germline V gives CDR1 SNHLY, CDR2 FYNNEI. CDR3 amino acids: CASWGYGPHF. The CDR3 coding sequence is TGTGCCAGCTGGGGATACGGGCCCCACTTT.

Concerning this clone itself: A much larger clone differs from this one at a single base, so this may be a read error. This CDR3 is also generated by other DNA sequences in the sample. This chain connects TRBV30 to TRBJ1-5; D may be TRBD1 (5 bases). Trimming took 2 bases from V and 6 from J, leaving 14 bases between them. The germline CDR1 and CDR2 sequences are GTSNPN and SVGIG (reference sequence). The CDR3 runs 14 residues. CDR3 sequence: CAWSFTGTVQPQHF. CDR3 coding DNA: TGTGCCTGGAGTTTTACGGGGACGGTTCAGCCCCAGCATTTT.

The chain is built from TRBV11-1 and TRBJ2-7; perhaps TRBD2 as D (7 bases). CDR3 length: 16 amino acids. V shed 1 base and J shed 6 bases, with 19 bases lying between them. Germline lookup yields CDR1 SGHAT and CDR2 FQDESV (reference sequence). This CDR3 reads CASSLGRGGWFVEQYF. CDR3 nucleotides: TGTGCCAGCAGCTTAGGTCGCGGGGGCTGGTTCGTCGAGCAGTACTTC.

The V gene is TRBV10-1, the J gene TRBJ1-2; D call uncertain. V lost 2 bases and J 1 base, leaving 14 bases between the germline ends. The CDR3 is made up of 16 amino acids. Germline CDR1 WNHNN, CDR2 SYGVQD (reference sequence). CDR3 in amino acids: CASSEKGPSFNYGYTF. The CDR3 nucleotides are TGCGCCAGCAGTGAGAAAGGGCCCTCTTTTAACTATGGCTACACCTTC.

The chain employs TRBV13 and TRBJ2-1; 10 nucleotides align to TRBD2. The germline CDR1 and CDR2 sequences are PRHDT and FYEKMQ (reference sequence). The junction had 7 bases not matched to a gene; V was cut back by 2 bases and J by 9 bases. The CDR3 is made up of 15 amino acids. This chain's CDR3 is CASSLPLAGDPEQFF. DNA of the CDR3: TGTGCCAGCAGCTTACCGCTAGCGGGAGATCCTGAGCAGTTCTTC.

CDR3 protein: CASSPSRGDSGANVLTF. The DNA of the CDR3 is TGTGCCAGCAGTCCCTCTCGAGGGGACTCTGGGGCCAACGTCCTGACTTTC. The chain is built from TRBV27 and TRBJ2-6; D is possibly TRBD1 or TRBD2 (5 bases each). The V gene lost 5 bases and the J gene lost 0 bases, with 14 bases spanning the gap. The germline CDR1 and CDR2 sequences are MNHEY and SMNVEV (reference sequence). The CDR3 runs to 17 residues.

The chain joins TRBV27 to TRBJ2-5; the match to TRBD1 covers 9 bases. Looked up from germline, CDR1 is MNHEY and CDR2 is SMNVEV (reference sequence). This CDR3 comprises 15 residues. Germline trimming cut 5 bases from V and 9 bases from J; bases unmatched to any gene: 13. DNA of the CDR3: TGTGCCAGCAGTCCGGAGGGACAGGGTCAATTGTCCCAGTACTTC. Translation gives CASSPEGQGQLSQYF.